Following are 15 T cell receptor beta chains from one sample sequenced in a study of T-cell memory formation after mild COVID-19. TCRdb called the 5' RACE reads again in MiXCR, with one record for every CDR3 protein. The table records more than 300,000 distinct CDR3 sequences, 20% to 25% of them present only once. The sample comprised PBMCs or a T cell subset sorted from them (not recorded which). Receptors originate from a man younger than 35 who had mild COVID-19 (a few samples of this study predate the infection). Cell type and time point are not known.

This clonotype was counted only a few times. The chain couples TRBV21-1 to TRBJ2-7; the table assigns TRBD1, which was not confirmed against the DNA. TRBV21-1 is listed as a pseudogene. This CDR3 contains 16 residues. CDR3 sequence: CASSKGLGNRSYEQYF. CDR3 DNA sequence: TGTGCCAGCAGCAAAGGTCTCGGGAATAGGTCCTACGAGCAGTACTTC.

This chain links TRBV6-5 with TRBJ1-2; 7 positions agree with TRBD1. CDR3 length: 15 amino acids. The ends lost 6 bases at V and 4 bases at J; junction bases unmatched: 11. CDR1 is MNHEY, CDR2 SVGAGI, per germline. The CDR3 here is CASSLGQGGTYGYTF. DNA of the CDR3: TGTGCCAGCAGCTTAGGGCAGGGGGGAACCTATGGCTACACCTTC.

The rearrangement uses TRBV6-2 or TRBV6-3 and TRBJ2-5; the D is unclear. The CDR3 covers 12 residues. V gave up 2 bases and J gave up 10 bases, with 11 bases separating them. The germline V gene encodes CDR1 MNHEY and CDR2 SVGEGT. In nucleotides, the CDR3 is TGTGCCAGCAGTTACCCGAGCAAGAGCCAGTACTTC. This translates into CASSYPSKSQYF.

This clonotype was seen many times. The V and J genes are TRBV11-2 and TRBJ2-5; 11 nucleotides match TRBD2. Germline trimming cut 3 bases from V and 5 bases from J; bases unmatched to any gene: 8. The CDR3 length is 16 residues. The V gene's germline CDR1 is SGHAT and CDR2 FQNNGV. The DNA of the CDR3 is TGTGCCAGCAGCTTGAATAGCGGGGGGGCCGGGGAGACCCAGTACTTC. Translating it yields CASSLNSGGAGETQYF.

The chain links TRBV11-3 to TRBJ2-3; D ambiguous. The CDR3 covers 14 residues. The germline V and J ends were trimmed by 4 bases and 4 bases, with 12 bases remaining between them. Per the germline V gene, CDR1 is SGHNT and CDR2 is YENEEA. The chain's CDR3 is CASSYRTRPDTQYF. Written as DNA, the CDR3 is TGTGCCAGCAGCTACCGAACCCGCCCAGATACGCAGTATTTT. Drawing the rest from reference TRBV11-3 and TRBJ2-3, the complete variable domain is EAGVVQSPRYKIIEKKQPVAFWCNPISGHNTLYWYLQNLGQGPELLIRYENEEAVDDSQLPKDRFSAERLKGVDSTLKIQPAELGDSAVYLCASSYRTRPDTQYFGPGTRLTVL.

The rearrangement links TRBV6-1 to TRBJ2-7; possibly TRBD1 or TRBD2 for D (5 bases each). The germline CDR1 and CDR2 sequences are MNHNS and SASEGT. With 2 bases removed from V and 6 bases from J, the gap between germline ends came to 17 bases. This CDR3 is built from 15 residues. The CDR3 reads CASSELRGRLGEQYF. The CDR3 DNA reads as TGTGCCAGCAGTGAACTAAGGGGACGGCTCGGCGAGCAGTACTTC.

V and J are TRBV5-6 and TRBJ2-4; D possibly corresponds to TRBD2 (6 bases). Per the germline V gene, CDR1 is SGHDT and CDR2 is YYEEEE. The V and J ends lost 2 bases and 9 bases respectively, with 15 bases between them. This CDR3 contains 14 residues. CDR3 sequence: CASSFGSGPVIQYF. CDR3 nucleotides: TGTGCCAGCAGCTTTGGTAGCGGTCCAGTCATTCAGTACTTC.

This chain links TRBV6-2 or TRBV6-3 with TRBJ1-1, with TRBD1 identical over 11 bases. V was pared by 6 bases and J by 5 bases, with 2 bases of the junction left unmatched. This CDR3 contains 13 residues. Germline V lookup: CDR1 MNHEY, CDR2 SVGEGT. CDR3 protein: CASRGQGETEAFF. The DNA of the CDR3 is TGTGCCAGCAGGGGACAGGGGGAGACTGAAGCTTTCTTT.

The chain employs TRBV11-3 and TRBJ2-2, with D tentatively TRBD1 (6 bases). Germline CDR1 and CDR2: SGHNT and YENEEA. Trimming left V 4 bases short and J 3 bases short, with 12 bases between. The CDR3 extends over 15 amino acids. The CDR3 sequence: CASSSREGDTGELFF. The CDR3 DNA reads as TGTGCCAGCAGCTCCAGAGAGGGGGACACCGGGGAGCTGTTTTTT.

The genes are TRBV5-1 and TRBJ1-1; D is uncertain. The CDR3 is 16 residues long. Germline CDR1 and CDR2: SGHRS and YFSETQ. Deletions cut 0 bases from V and 0 bases from J, with 12 bases between. The CDR3 sequence is CASSLVFQWMNTEAFF. The CDR3 nucleotides are TGCGCCAGCAGCTTGGTATTCCAGTGGATGAACACTGAAGCTTTCTTT.

This chain connects TRBV5-4 to TRBJ1-1; no clear D. The CDR3 has 14 amino acids. Germline V gives CDR1 SGHNT, CDR2 YYREEE (reference sequence). Trimming pared 0 bases from V and 1 base from J, leaving 7 bases between. CDR3 amino acids: CASSLDKSNTEAFF. CDR3 nucleotides: TGTGCCAGCAGCTTGGACAAATCGAACACTGAAGCTTTCTTT. Full variable domain (remainder filled in from reference TRBV5-4 and TRBJ1-1): ETGVTQSPTHLIKTRGQQVTLRCSSQSGHNTVSWYQQALGQGPQFIFQYYREEENGRGNFPPRFSGLQFPNYSSELNVNALELDDSALYLCASSLDKSNTEAFFGQGTRLTVV.

This clonotype was observed a few times. The V gene is TRBV6-2 or TRBV6-3, the J gene TRBJ2-7, with D possibly being TRBD2 (5 bases). The CDR3 sequence is 13 residues long. Germline CDR1 MNHEY, CDR2 SVGEGT. V was cut by 5 bases and J by 6 bases, with 14 bases left in between. CDR3 region: CASSRGPTGEQYF. CDR3 DNA sequence: TGTGCCAGCAGTCGAGGGCCGACTGGCGAGCAGTACTTC.

This clonotype was counted a few times. V gene TRBV12-3 or TRBV12-4 combines with J gene TRBJ1-2; no firm D call. The CDR3 extends over 16 amino acids. V was shortened by 0 bases and J by 4 bases, with 15 bases between the two germline ends. CDR3 protein: CASSLALLSKPYGYTF. CDR3 DNA sequence: TGTGCCAGCAGTTTAGCATTGTTATCAAAACCCTATGGCTACACCTTC.

The chain joins TRBV18 to TRBJ1-3, with D hard to call. Germline-derived CDR1 and CDR2 are KGHSH and LQKENI. This CDR3 spans 14 amino acids. Trimming left V 3 bases short and J 2 bases short, with 8 bases between. The CDR3 here is CASSPDVAGNTIYF. The CDR3 DNA reads as TGTGCCAGCTCACCTGATGTGGCTGGAAACACCATATATTTT.

This clonotype was observed many times. The chain has TRBV7-2 and TRBJ2-3; no reliable D call. Germline loops: CDR1 SGHTA, CDR2 FQGNSA. V lost 5 bases and J 0 bases, leaving 9 bases between the germline ends. The CDR3 loop spans 14 amino acids. The DNA of the CDR3 is TGTGCCAGCAGCCCGGGCCTGAGCACAGATACGCAGTATTTT. Translation: CASSPGLSTDTQYF.